One and the same sample provided the 23 T cell receptor beta chains below, sequenced in a study of OX40 agonist ivuxolimab in advanced cancers. This table comes from immunoSEQ multiplex PCR, and its TCRdb copy is limited to in-frame clones, with some not included. This table has around 40,000 clones, approximately 84% appearing once. The specimen comprised CD4+ or CD8+ T cells sorted from blood, sampled in a trial of the OX40 agonist ivuxolimab. The receptor set was obtained from an adult with an advanced solid tumor such as melanoma, head and neck, liver or kidney cancer.

On this clone: Other DNA sequences in the same sample also yield this CDR3. The CDR3 loop reads CATSRDPGETQYF. The DNA of the CDR3 is TGTGCCACCAGCAGGGATCCCGGGGAGACCCAGTACTTC. V gene TRBV15 combines with J gene TRBJ2-5; D gene unclear. The CDR3 totals 13 residues. Germline CDR1 and CDR2: LNHNV and YYDKDF (reference sequence). The V end lost 3 bases, the J end lost 5 bases, and 10 bases lay between the germline ends.

This rearrangement joins TRBV5-1 to TRBJ2-1; 11 nucleotides line up with TRBD2. J gave up 5 bases and V 2 bases, and 3 bases lay outside the gene matches. The CDR3 is 15 residues long. Germline CDR1 reads SGHRS; CDR2 reads YFSETQ. As DNA, the CDR3 is TGCGCCAGCAGCTTCGGGACTAGCGGAAACAATGAGCAGTTCTTC. Protein: CASSFGTSGNNEQFF.

The chain has TRBV7-2 and TRBJ2-7, with 10 bases fitting TRBD1. This CDR3 has 15 amino acids. Germline V lookup: CDR1 SGHTA, CDR2 FQGNSA. The J segment lost 2 bases and the V segment lost 4 bases, leaving 5 bases of the junction unmatched. For the CDR3, the DNA is TGTGCCAGCAGCTCCCCCGGACAGGGGGCCTACGAGCAGTACTTC. It specifies CASSSPGQGAYEQYF.

This chain uses TRBV6-5 with TRBJ1-6, with D tentatively TRBD1 (6 bases). V lost 0 bases, J lost 5 bases, and 11 bases lay in between. Germline CDR1 reads MNHEY; CDR2 reads SVGAGI. This CDR3 has 16 amino acids. The CDR3 DNA is TGTGCCAGCAGTTACTCGAGGGGGGCAAATAATTCACCCCTCCACTTT. This sequence encodes CASSYSRGANNSPLHF.

J is TRBJ2-1 and V is TRBV7-2; 9 nucleotides match TRBD2. Trimming took 5 bases from V and 3 from J; bases not matched to a gene: 8. The CDR3 contains 16 residues. Germline CDR1 and CDR2: SGHTA and FQGNSA. Here the CDR3 reads CASSPRVAGDYNEQFF. CDR3 coding DNA: TGTGCCAGCAGCCCCCGGGTAGCGGGAGACTACAATGAGCAGTTCTTC. Full variable domain (outside the CDR3, taken from reference TRBV7-2 and TRBJ2-1): GAGVSQSPSNKVTEKGKDVELRCDPISGHTALYWYRQSLGQGLEFLIYFQGNSAPDKSGLPSDRFSAERTGGSVSTLTIQRTQQEDSAVYLCASSPRVAGDYNEQFFGPGTRLTVL.

The chain links TRBV4-1 to TRBJ1-2; maybe TRBD1 (6 bases). Germline CDR1 and CDR2: MGHRA and YSYEKL. The CDR3 contains 13 residues. V was shortened by 2 bases and J by 4 bases, with 8 bases between the two germline ends. CDR3 residues: CASSQTGFYGYTF. The CDR3 bases are TGCGCCAGCAGCCAAACAGGGTTCTATGGCTACACCTTC.

The gene calls are TRBV5-6 and TRBJ1-2; D unresolved. V lost 1 base, J lost 6 bases, and 10 bases lay in between. Germline V lookup: CDR1 SGHDT, CDR2 YYEEEE. The CDR3 extends over 13 amino acids. The CDR3 loop reads CASSLLGSHGYTF. For the CDR3, the DNA is TGTGCCAGCAGCTTGCTGGGGAGCCATGGCTACACCTTC.

The chain carries TRBV2 and TRBJ1-5; maybe TRBD1 (5 bases). The CDR3 is 15 residues long. Germline V gene lookup returns CDR1 SNHLY and CDR2 FYNNEI. V was pared by 5 bases and J by 6 bases, with 17 bases between. The CDR3: CASSLTREGAQPQHF. The CDR3 nucleotides read TGTGCCAGCAGTCTTACCAGGGAAGGCGCTCAGCCCCAGCATTTT.

The chain uses TRBV4-1 and TRBJ2-7; 8 bases are shared with TRBD1. The CDR3 is 17 amino acids. J lost 3 bases, V lost 1 base, and 11 bases had no gene match. Per germline, CDR1 MGHRA and CDR2 YSYEKL. The CDR3 region has the DNA TGCGCCAGCAGCCAAGCTTCGAGGACAGGGACTTACTACGAGCAGTACTTC. It encodes CASSQASRTGTYYEQYF.

This clone was recorded once. V and J are TRBV2 and TRBJ2-5; D is possibly TRBD2 (6 bases). The CDR3 consists of 15 residues. Germline loops: CDR1 SNHLY, CDR2 FYNNEI. The germline V and J ends were trimmed by 2 bases and 2 bases, with 12 bases remaining between them. The CDR3, as DNA: TGTGCCAGCAGTGAAATGGGGGGAACGCAAGAGACCCAGTACTTC. Amino acid sequence: CASSEMGGTQETQYF.

This chain uses TRBV27 with TRBJ2-2; 15 positions agree with TRBD2. CDR1 MNHEY and CDR2 SMNVEV come from the germline V gene (reference sequence). V was clipped by 6 bases and J by 5 bases; unmatched bases: 7. The CDR3 runs 17 residues. CDR3 sequence reads: CASRRGLAGGRTGELFF. CDR3 nucleotide sequence: TGTGCCAGCAGGAGAGGACTAGCGGGAGGGCGGACCGGGGAGCTGTTTTTT.

This clone appeared a few times. At the DNA level, this CDR3 is encoded by other sequences in the same sample as well. The CDR3 reads CASGGGGLREQYF. CDR3 in DNA: TGTGCCAGCGGGGGTGGGGGTCTCCGCGAGCAGTACTTC. This rearrangement joins TRBV28 to TRBJ2-7; either TRBD1 or TRBD2 may fit D (5 bases each). The CDR3 is 13 residues long. Germline assignment: CDR1 MDHEN and CDR2 SYDVKM. Trimming removed 8 bases from V and 6 bases from J, with 17 bases in between.

The rearrangement links TRBV18 to TRBJ1-2, with 8 bases lining up with TRBD1. V trimming: 3 bases; J trimming: 6 bases; junction bases outside the gene matches: 9. This CDR3 has 15 amino acids. From germline, CDR1 is KGHSH and CDR2 LQKENI. CDR3 amino acids: CASSPIGQGVDGYTF. The CDR3, as DNA: TGTGCCAGCTCACCGATCGGACAGGGCGTAGATGGCTACACCTTC.

The rearrangement links TRBV7-2 to TRBJ2-5, with 10 bases identical to TRBD2. The germline V gene encodes CDR1 SGHTA and CDR2 FQGNSA. The CDR3 runs to 14 residues. J was trimmed by 7 bases and V by 3 bases; bases with no gene match: 5. The CDR3 protein is CASSFGLAVGTQYF. The CDR3 region has the DNA TGTGCCAGCAGCTTCGGACTAGCGGTGGGGACCCAGTACTTC.

V gene TRBV30 combines with J gene TRBJ1-3; 8 bases map to TRBD1. Germline V gene data show CDR1 as GTSNPN and CDR2 as SVGIG (reference sequence). Germline trimming cut 5 bases from V and 4 bases from J; bases unmatched to any gene: 1. There are 12 residues in the CDR3. The CDR3 loop reads CAWGQGGNTIYF. The CDR3 nucleotides read TGTGCCTGGGGACAGGGAGGAAACACCATATATTTT.

CDR3: CASSSGKGDYGYTF. The CDR3 nucleotides are TGTGCCAGCAGCTCTGGCAAGGGTGACTATGGCTACACCTTC. J is TRBJ1-2 and V is TRBV5-4; D gene unclear. The V end was cut by 3 bases, the J end by 3 bases, with 12 bases between. Per the germline V gene, CDR1 is SGHNT and CDR2 is YYREEE (reference sequence). CDR3 length: 14 residues.

V usage is TRBV6-5 and J usage is TRBJ1-4; D call uncertain. Trimming took 4 bases from V and 11 from J, leaving 14 bases between them. Germline V lookup: CDR1 MNHEY, CDR2 SVGAGI. CDR3 length: 13 residues. The chain's CDR3 is CASSSSYPGKLFF. The CDR3 bases are TGTGCCAGCAGTTCCTCCTATCCGGGTAAACTGTTTTTT.

The chain employs TRBV19 and TRBJ2-7, with unresolved D. Germline V gene sequence: CDR1 LNHDA, CDR2 SQIVND (reference sequence). The CDR3 has 13 amino acids. The V end lost 3 bases, the J end lost 1 base, and 7 bases lay between the germline ends. In DNA form, the CDR3 reads TGTGCCAGTAGTATCGAACAATCCTACGAGCAGTACTTC. Residues: CASSIEQSYEQYF.

The chain recombines TRBV6-1 with TRBJ1-2; D ambiguous. CDR1 is MNHNS, CDR2 SASEGT, per germline. This CDR3 has 13 residues. Deletions cut 1 base from V and 5 bases from J, with 8 bases between. Written as DNA, the CDR3 is TGTGCCAGCAGTGAAGGGGCAAGGTATGGCTACACCTTC. Encoded protein: CASSEGARYGYTF.

The chain employs TRBV5-1 and TRBJ2-1; possibly TRBD1 for D (6 bases). CDR3 size: 15 residues. V was pared by 0 bases and J by 6 bases, with 13 bases between. Germline V gives CDR1 SGHRS, CDR2 YFSETQ. CDR3 loop: CASSLGGTSGNEQFF. CDR3 DNA: TGCGCCAGCAGCTTGGGGGGGACATCTGGCAATGAGCAGTTCTTC.

The chain combines TRBV6-1 with TRBJ2-5, with D possibly being TRBD1 or TRBD2 (6 bases each). From germline, CDR1 is MNHNS and CDR2 SASEGT. The V end was cut by 6 bases, the J end by 5 bases, with 13 bases between. The CDR3 is made up of 13 amino acids. The CDR3 nucleotides read TGTGCCAGCAGATGGGGGGCAGGGGAGACCCAGTACTTC. It yields the protein CASRWGAGETQYF.

This clone was seen a handful of times. This chain joins TRBV9 and TRBJ2-5, with 9 bases fitting TRBD2. V shed 6 bases and J 1 base; nucleotides not matched to a gene: 22. This CDR3 is built from 20 residues. CDR1 and CDR2 from the germline V gene are SGDLS and YYNGEE. The CDR3 DNA is TGTGCCAGCACCAAAGGAGGGGGCCGGGGGAGCGGGAGGTCCCAAGAGACCCAGTACTTC. Amino acid sequence: CASTKGGGRGSGRSQETQYF.

This chain connects TRBV10-3 to TRBJ2-7; a possible D gene is TRBD2 (7 bases). Trimming removed 4 bases at V and 6 bases at J, with 16 bases between. The CDR3 runs to 14 residues. Looked up from germline, CDR1 is ENHRY and CDR2 is SYGVKD. This CDR3 is CAISGRGGPGEQYF. DNA for the CDR3: TGTGCCATCAGTGGACGCGGGGGCCCCGGCGAGCAGTACTTC.